This T cell receptor beta chain was documented in a study of T cell changes during pregnancy in multiple sclerosis. Some clones are missing from TCRdb's copy, which holds only in-frame ones; the method was immunoSEQ multiplex PCR. The data hold 60,000 to 85,000 clones, with around 90% observed a single time. The CDR3 contains 16 residues. V was pared by 4 bases and J by 3 bases, with 16 bases between. Germline V CDR1 and CDR2: MNHEY, SVGAGI. The clonotype was recovered from a female donor with multiple sclerosis, enrolled in a pregnancy study. This specimen was peripheral blood, taken in the first trimester of pregnancy. The chain is built from TRBV6-5 and TRBJ2-1; TRBD2 is a possible D gene (7 bases). The DNA of the CDR3 is TGTGCCAGCAGTTCCTTTGGGGGGGCCGGCTACAATGAGCAGTTCTTC. Protein: CASSSFGGAGYNEQFF.